These 8 T cell receptor beta chains share one sample of origin, sequenced in a study of shared clonotypes between healthy human individuals (dated by TCRdb to 2020 to 2022). The library was made by the immunoSEQ multiplex PCR assay. TCRdb mirrors the immuneACCESS table, restricted to in-frame sequences. Some clones are absent from its copies; in checked studies, under half trace to an unresolved V gene, and the reason for the others is unknown. The sample has a few million clones on record, approximately 96% of them singletons. The leading ten clones occupy roughly 0.13% of the sample. The sequencing input was naive CD4+ T cells sorted from blood. The sample's cell subset or site label, decoded: CD45RA+ positively selected. The receptors were sampled from a man aged 18 to 35 in good health.

This clone was recorded only once. The chain links TRBV6-1 to TRBJ1-2; the D gene is possibly TRBD1 (5 bases). CDR1 is MNHNS, CDR2 SASEGT, per germline. Between the trimmed V and J ends, which lost 7 bases and 4 bases, there was a span of 16 bases. There are 14 residues in the CDR3. In nucleotides, the CDR3 is TGTGCCAGCATGGGGCAGCCACCTCTCTATGGCTACACCTTC. This codes for CASMGQPPLYGYTF.

V gene TRBV25-1 combines with J gene TRBJ2-3; the D is unclear. The V and J ends lost 2 bases and 7 bases respectively, with 10 bases between them. The CDR3 is 13 amino acids. Per germline, CDR1 MGHDK and CDR2 SYGVNS. The CDR3 DNA reads as TGTGCCAGCAGTGAACCCCCACGGTATACGCAGTATTTT. Its protein product is CASSEPPRYTQYF.

The chain has TRBV6-5 and TRBJ2-7, with 7 bases that match TRBD2. Looked up from germline, CDR1 is MNHEY and CDR2 is SVGAGI. Trimming at V came to 4 bases and at J to 3 bases, leaving 9 bases not matched to a gene. This CDR3 is built from 15 residues. CDR3 sequence: CASSSGGLSIYEQYF. Written as DNA, the CDR3 is TGTGCCAGCAGTTCCGGGGGGTTGAGTATCTACGAGCAGTACTTC.

The rearrangement links TRBV18 to TRBJ1-5; weak D call: TRBD1 (5 bases). Trimming left V 3 bases short and J 6 bases short, with 12 bases between. The V gene's germline CDR1 is KGHSH and CDR2 LQKENI. The CDR3 totals 14 residues. CDR3 protein: CASSPTDSSQPQHF. CDR3 DNA: TGTGCCAGCTCACCTACTGACAGTAGTCAGCCCCAGCATTTT.

This chain links TRBV7-9 with TRBJ2-7, with 10 bases fitting TRBD1. Germline CDR1 reads SEHNR; CDR2 reads FQNEAQ (reference sequence). V lost 8 bases, J lost 5 bases, and 6 bases stayed unmatched. The CDR3 is 13 residues long. The CDR3 DNA reads as TGTGCCAGCGGGGAGACAGGGGGCAACGAGCAGTACTTC. This translates into CASGETGGNEQYF.

The chain couples TRBV27 to TRBJ2-7, with D possibly TRBD1 on 6 matching bases. Per the germline V gene, CDR1 is MNHEY and CDR2 is SMNVEV (reference sequence). V lost 10 bases to trimming and J lost 6 bases, with 19 bases between them. The length of the CDR3 is 13 residues. The CDR3 loop is CATRTVLVGEQYF. The CDR3 nucleotides read TGTGCCACCCGGACAGTCCTGGTAGGCGAGCAGTACTTC.

V and J are TRBV7-2 and TRBJ2-2; D unclear. The germline V gene has CDR1 SGHTA and CDR2 FQGNSA. CDR3 length equals 14 residues. V shed 1 base and J shed 3 bases, with 6 bases lying between them. The CDR3 sequence is CASSLVGHTGELFF. CDR3 nucleotides: TGTGCCAGCAGCTTAGTCGGGCACACCGGGGAGCTGTTTTTT.

This sequence joins TRBV5-1 and TRBJ2-2; 7 nucleotides match TRBD2. The CDR3 is 15 residues long. The V gene end was trimmed by 8 bases and the J gene end by 5 bases; junction bases not matched to a gene: 12. The germline V gene has CDR1 SGHRS and CDR2 YFSETQ. The CDR3 DNA follows: TGCGCCAGTGCTCCCCTAGCGGTATTTACCGGGGAGCTGTTTTTT. Translation gives CASAPLAVFTGELFF.